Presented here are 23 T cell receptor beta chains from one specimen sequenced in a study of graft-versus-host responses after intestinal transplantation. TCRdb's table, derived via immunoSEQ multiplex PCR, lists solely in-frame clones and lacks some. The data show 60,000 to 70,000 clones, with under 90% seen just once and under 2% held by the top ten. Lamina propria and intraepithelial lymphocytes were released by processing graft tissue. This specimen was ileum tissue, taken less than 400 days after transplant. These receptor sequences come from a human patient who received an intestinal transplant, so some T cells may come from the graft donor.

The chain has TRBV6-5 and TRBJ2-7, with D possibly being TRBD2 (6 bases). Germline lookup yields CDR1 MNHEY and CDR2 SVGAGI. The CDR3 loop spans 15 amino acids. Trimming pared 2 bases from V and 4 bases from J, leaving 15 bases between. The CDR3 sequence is CASSYAPGLAYEQYF. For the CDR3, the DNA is TGTGCCAGCAGTTACGCACCGGGACTGGCATACGAGCAGTACTTC.

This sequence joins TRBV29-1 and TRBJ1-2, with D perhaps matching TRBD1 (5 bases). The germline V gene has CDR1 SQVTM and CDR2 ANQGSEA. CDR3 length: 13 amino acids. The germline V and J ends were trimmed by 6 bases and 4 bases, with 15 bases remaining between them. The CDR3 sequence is CSVADGATYGYTF. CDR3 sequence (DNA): TGCAGCGTAGCCGATGGGGCTACCTATGGCTACACCTTC.

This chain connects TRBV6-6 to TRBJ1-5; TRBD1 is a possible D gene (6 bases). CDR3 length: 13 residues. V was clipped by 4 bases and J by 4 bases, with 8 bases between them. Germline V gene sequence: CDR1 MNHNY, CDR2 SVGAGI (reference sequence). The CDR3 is CASSSGQNQPQHF. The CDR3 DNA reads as TGTGCCAGCAGTTCCGGACAGAATCAGCCCCAGCATTTT.

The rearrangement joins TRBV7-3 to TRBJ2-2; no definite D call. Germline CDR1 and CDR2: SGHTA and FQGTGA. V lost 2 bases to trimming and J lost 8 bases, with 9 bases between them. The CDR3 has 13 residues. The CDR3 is CASSLPSRGELFF. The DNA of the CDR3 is TGTGCCAGCAGCTTACCAAGCAGGGGGGAGCTGTTTTTT.

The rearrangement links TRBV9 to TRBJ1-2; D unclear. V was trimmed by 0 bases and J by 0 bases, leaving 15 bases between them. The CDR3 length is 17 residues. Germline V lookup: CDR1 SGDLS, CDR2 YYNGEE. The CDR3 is CASSVGPGAQANYGYTF. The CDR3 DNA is TGTGCCAGCAGCGTAGGACCAGGAGCCCAAGCTAACTATGGCTACACCTTC.

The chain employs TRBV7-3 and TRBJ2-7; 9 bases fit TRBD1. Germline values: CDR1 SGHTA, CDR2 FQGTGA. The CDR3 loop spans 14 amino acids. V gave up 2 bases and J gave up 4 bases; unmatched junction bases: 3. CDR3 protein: CASSLGGTGYEQYF. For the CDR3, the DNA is TGTGCCAGCAGCTTAGGCGGGACAGGGTACGAGCAGTACTTC.

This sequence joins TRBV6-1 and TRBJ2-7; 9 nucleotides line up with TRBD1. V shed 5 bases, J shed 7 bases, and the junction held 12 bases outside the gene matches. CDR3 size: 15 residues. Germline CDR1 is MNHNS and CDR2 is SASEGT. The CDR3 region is CASSQTGTGNGEQYF. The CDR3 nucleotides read TGTGCCAGCAGTCAAACCGGGACAGGGAATGGGGAGCAGTACTTC.

The CDR3 sequence: CASSFSSGQETQYF. DNA for the CDR3: TGTGCCAGCAGCTTTTCTAGCGGGCAAGAGACCCAGTACTTC. The rearrangement joins TRBV7-2 to TRBJ2-5; TRBD2 agrees at 8 bases. The CDR3 is 14 amino acids. Trimming at V came to 3 bases and at J to 2 bases, leaving 2 bases not matched to a gene. CDR1 and CDR2 from the germline V gene are SGHTA and FQGNSA.

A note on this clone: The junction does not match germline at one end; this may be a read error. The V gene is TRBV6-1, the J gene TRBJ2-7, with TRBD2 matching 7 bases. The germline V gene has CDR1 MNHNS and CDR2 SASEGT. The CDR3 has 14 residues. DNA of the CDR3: TGTGCCAGCAGTGGATGGGGGAGGGACTACGCGCAGTACTTC. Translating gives CASSGWGRDYAQYF.

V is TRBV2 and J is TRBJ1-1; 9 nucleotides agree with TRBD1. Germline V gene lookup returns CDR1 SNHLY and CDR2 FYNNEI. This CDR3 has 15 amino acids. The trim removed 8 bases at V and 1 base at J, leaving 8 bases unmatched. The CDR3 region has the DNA TGTGCCAGCGTAGTTTACAGGGGGCGGAACACTGAAGCTTTCTTT. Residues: CASVVYRGRNTEAFF.

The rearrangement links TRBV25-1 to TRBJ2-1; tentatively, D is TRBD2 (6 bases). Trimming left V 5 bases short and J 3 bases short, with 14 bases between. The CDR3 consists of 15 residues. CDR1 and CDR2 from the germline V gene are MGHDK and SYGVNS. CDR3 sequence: CASSSAGSIYNEQFF. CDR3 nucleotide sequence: TGTGCCAGCAGTAGTGCCGGGAGTATCTACAATGAGCAGTTCTTC.

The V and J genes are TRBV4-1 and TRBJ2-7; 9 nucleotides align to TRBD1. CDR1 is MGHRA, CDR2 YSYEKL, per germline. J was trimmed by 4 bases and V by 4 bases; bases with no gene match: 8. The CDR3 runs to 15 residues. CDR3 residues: CASSPRAGQGYEQYF. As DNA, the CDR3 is TGCGCCAGCAGCCCGAGGGCGGGACAGGGTTACGAGCAGTACTTC.

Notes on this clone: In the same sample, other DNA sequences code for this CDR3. The CDR3 loop is CASSLVGSYNEQFF. In DNA form, the CDR3 reads TGTGCCAGCAGTTTAGTCGGGTCCTACAATGAGCAGTTCTTC. The chain uses TRBV28 and TRBJ2-1; D not certain. Trimming removed 2 bases at V and 1 base at J, with 6 bases between. The germline gives CDR1 MDHEN, CDR2 SYDVKM. The CDR3 loop spans 14 amino acids.

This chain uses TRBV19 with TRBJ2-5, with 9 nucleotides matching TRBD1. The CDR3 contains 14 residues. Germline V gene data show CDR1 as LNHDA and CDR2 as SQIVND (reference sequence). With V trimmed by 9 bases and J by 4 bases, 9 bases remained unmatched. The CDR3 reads CASSTGTGPETQYF. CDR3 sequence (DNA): TGTGCCAGCTCCACAGGGACAGGGCCAGAGACCCAGTACTTC.

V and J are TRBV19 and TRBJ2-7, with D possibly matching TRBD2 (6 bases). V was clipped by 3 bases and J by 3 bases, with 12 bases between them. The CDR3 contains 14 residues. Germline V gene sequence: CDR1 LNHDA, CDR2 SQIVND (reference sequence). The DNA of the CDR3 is TGTGCCAGTAGTATTGAGGTTAGCGGCTACGAGCAGTACTTC. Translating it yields CASSIEVSGYEQYF.

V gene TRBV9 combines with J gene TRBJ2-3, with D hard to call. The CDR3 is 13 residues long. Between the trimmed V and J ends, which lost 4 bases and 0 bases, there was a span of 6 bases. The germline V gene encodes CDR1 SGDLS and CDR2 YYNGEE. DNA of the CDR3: TGTGCCAGCAGCATAACTAGCACAGATACGCAGTATTTT. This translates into CASSITSTDTQYF.

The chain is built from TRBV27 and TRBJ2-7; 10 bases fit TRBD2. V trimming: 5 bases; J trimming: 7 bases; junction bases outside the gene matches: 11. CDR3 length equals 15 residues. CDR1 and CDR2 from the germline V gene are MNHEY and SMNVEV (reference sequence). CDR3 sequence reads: CASSPALAGVGEQYF. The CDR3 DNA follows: TGTGCCAGCAGTCCAGCTCTAGCGGGAGTCGGTGAGCAGTACTTC.

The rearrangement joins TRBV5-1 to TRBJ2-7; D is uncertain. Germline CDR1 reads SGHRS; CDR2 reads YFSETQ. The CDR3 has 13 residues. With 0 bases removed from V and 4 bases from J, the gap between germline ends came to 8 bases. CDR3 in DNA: TGCGCCAGCAGCTTGGAGGACGGATACGAGCAGTACTTC. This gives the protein CASSLEDGYEQYF.

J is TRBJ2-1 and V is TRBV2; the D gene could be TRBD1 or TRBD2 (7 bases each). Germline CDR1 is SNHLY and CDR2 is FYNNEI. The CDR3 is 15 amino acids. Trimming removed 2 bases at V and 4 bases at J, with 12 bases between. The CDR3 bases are TGTGCCAGCAGTGAAAAGCAGGGGGGGTACAATGAGCAGTTCTTC. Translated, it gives CASSEKQGGYNEQFF.

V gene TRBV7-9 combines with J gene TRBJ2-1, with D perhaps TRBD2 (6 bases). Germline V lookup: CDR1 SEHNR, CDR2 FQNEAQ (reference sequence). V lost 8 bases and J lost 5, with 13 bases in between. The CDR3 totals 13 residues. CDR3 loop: CASGGRNHNEQFF. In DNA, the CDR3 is TGTGCCAGCGGAGGGAGAAACCACAATGAGCAGTTCTTC.

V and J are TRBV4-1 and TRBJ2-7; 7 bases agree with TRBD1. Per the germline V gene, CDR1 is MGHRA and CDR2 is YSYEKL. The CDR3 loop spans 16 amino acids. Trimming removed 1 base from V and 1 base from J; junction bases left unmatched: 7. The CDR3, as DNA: TGCGCCAGCAGCCAAGCACTGACAGGGCTTTCCTACGAGCAGTACTTC. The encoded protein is CASSQALTGLSYEQYF.

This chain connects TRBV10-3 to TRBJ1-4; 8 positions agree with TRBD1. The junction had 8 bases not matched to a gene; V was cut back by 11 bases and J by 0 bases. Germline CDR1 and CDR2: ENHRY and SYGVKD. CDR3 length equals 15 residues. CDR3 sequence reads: CAGRQGMATNEKLFF. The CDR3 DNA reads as TGTGCCGGCCGACAGGGGATGGCAACTAATGAAAAACTGTTTTTT.

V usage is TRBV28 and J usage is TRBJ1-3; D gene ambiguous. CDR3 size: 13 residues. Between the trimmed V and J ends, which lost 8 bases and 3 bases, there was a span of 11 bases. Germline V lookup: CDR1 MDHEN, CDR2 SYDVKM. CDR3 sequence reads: CASGRWLGNTIYF. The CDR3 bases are TGTGCCAGCGGGAGGTGGCTTGGAAACACCATATATTTT.